This TCR beta chain was sequenced in a study of monozygotic twins with inflammatory bowel disease (dated by TCRdb to about 2019). About the study as a whole: In total, around 28 monozygotic twin pairs made up the full study: 19 Danish pairs, all IBD-discordant, plus nine German pairs, of which four were IBD-concordant and five were IBD-discordant. Disease-associated traits were sought mainly through comparisons between IBD patients and their genetically identical healthy co-twins within discordant pairs. Each individual had, on average, about 151 000 unique TCRalpha sequences and 181 000 unique TCRbeta sequences available for analysis. What the research found in general, with its limitations: Repertoire similarity did not differ between concordant and discordant twins, possibly due to limited statistical power. Different T cell subtypes could not be distinguished in the analysis. The results gave no support for a single strong signal or clonotype linked to IBD. Measured by the inverse Simpson index, TCRbeta repertoire diversity was lower in IBD patients than in their healthy co-twins. Because patients were on differing immunosuppressive treatments, the repertoires may have picked up extra background noise and inter-individual variability. Fewer clonotypes were shared with other individuals by IBD patients than by healthy twins, most markedly in patients showing signs of disease activity.

Of note for this clonotype: Its target antigen remains unknown.

Including cysteine and phenylalanine, the CDR3 has 16 amino acids. The DNA sequence is not available. Taken from the germline V gene, the CDR1 and CDR2 loops are MNHNS and SASEGT. From each donor, a 2.5 ml peripheral blood sample was collected into PAXgene tubes and kept at -80 degrees C. Without any T cell sorting, total RNA was extracted from whole blood using the PAXgene blood miRNA kit on an automated QIAcube. Peripheral blood from monozygotic twin pairs, either concordant or discordant for inflammatory bowel disease, underwent deep TCRalpha and TCRbeta repertoire profiling that used unique molecular barcoding. Smoking habits were recorded for all twin pairs, and each individual was classified as a current, former or never smoker. Library preparation employed 5' RACE. Preparation of each TCR library used approximately 4,000 ng of total RNA. cDNA was synthesized with SMARTScribe reverse transcriptase in eight separate reactions per sample. During cDNA synthesis, template switching introduced unique molecular identifiers that contained a 6-nucleotide sample barcode. Two nested PCRs of about 17 and 10 cycles amplified the TCRalpha and TCRbeta cDNA, and bead purification followed each PCR. Before amplification, the cDNA was treated with uracil DNA-glycosylase and purified using the QIAquick PCR purification kit. The second PCR was the step at which Illumina TruSeq-compatible adapters and sample-specific barcodes were added. TapeStation and Qubit were used to check library quality and concentration, and roughly 4.8 ng of each library went into the pool. Sequencing of pooled libraries was carried out on an Illumina HiSeq2500 single-index Rapid Run using 2 x 100 bp reads and custom sequencing primers. On the authors' methods: MiGEC version 1.2.6 was used for UMI-based consensus assembly, which corrected PCR and sequencing errors. MiXCR version 2.1.1 handled V(D)J alignment, clonotype assembly and CDR3 extraction. To normalise gene usage, clonotype sharing and MAIT/NKT TCR abundance, the analysis used the top 1000, 10 000 and 20 000 clonotypes per sample. After downsampling to 27 000 UMIs, diversity was calculated as the inverse Simpson index using the vegan R package. Paired Mann-Whitney U tests were applied to discordant twin pairs, with Benjamini-Hochberg correction for multiple testing. TCRdb reanalyzed the reads, keeping one entry per CDR3 protein sequence and omitting DNA. Clone size and V and J calls follow TCRdb, not the original study. The record for this sample contains approximately 400,000 distinct CDR3 sequences. Under 3% of the sample is taken by the ten largest.

The sample was blood. The receptor comes from a human donor with ulcerative colitis or Crohn's disease, or a healthy co-twin of an affected twin (not recorded which). This chain is built from TRBV6-1 and TRBJ2-5; TCRdb selects TRBD2, and the lack of DNA leaves this call unchecked. The CDR3 reads as follows: CASLAGLAGVEETQYF.